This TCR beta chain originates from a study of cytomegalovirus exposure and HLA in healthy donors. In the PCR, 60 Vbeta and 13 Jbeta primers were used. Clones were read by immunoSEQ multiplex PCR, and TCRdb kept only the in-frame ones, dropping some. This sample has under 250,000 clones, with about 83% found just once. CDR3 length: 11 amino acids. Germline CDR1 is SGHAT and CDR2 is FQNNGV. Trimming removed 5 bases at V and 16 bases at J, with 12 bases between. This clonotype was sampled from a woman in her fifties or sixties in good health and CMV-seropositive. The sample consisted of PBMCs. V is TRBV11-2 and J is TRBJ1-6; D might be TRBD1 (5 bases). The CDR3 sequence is CASSPGGTLHF. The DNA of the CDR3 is TGTGCCAGCAGCCCGGGGGGGACGCTCCACTTT. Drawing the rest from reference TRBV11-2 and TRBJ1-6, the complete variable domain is EAGVAQSPRYKIIEKRQSVAFWCNPISGHATLYWYQQILGQGPKLLIQFQNNGVVDDSQLPKDRFSAERLKGVDSTLKIQPAKLEDSAVYLCASSPGGTLHFGNGTRLTVT.